Following are 15 T cell receptor beta chains from one sample sequenced in a study of blood T cell repertoires in COVID-19. Repertoires were generated with immunoSEQ multiplex PCR, while TCRdb's copy carries only in-frame clones and drops some. The sample contains about 60,000 clones, around 83% of which appear only once. Specimen: peripheral blood. Receptors originate from a man between 50 and 59 years old with COVID-19, enrolled during active disease.

This clone was detected only once. The rearrangement joins TRBV28 to TRBJ2-1, with D maybe TRBD2 (6 bases). The CDR3 has 12 amino acids. Trimming left V 2 bases short and J 9 bases short, with 8 bases between. Germline V gives CDR1 MDHEN, CDR2 SYDVKM. CDR3 residues: CASSLAGFEQFF. In nucleotides, the CDR3 is TGTGCCAGCAGTTTAGCGGGGTTTGAGCAGTTCTTC.

As to this clone: At one of its ends the junction is not consistent with the germline gene, which may arise from a read error. The CDR3 DNA reads as TGTGCCTGGAGCATAGATACGCAGTATTTT. Translation: CAWSIDTQYF. The chain uses TRBV30 and TRBJ2-3; no reliable D call. CDR1 and CDR2 (germline): GTSNPN, SVGIG (reference sequence). This CDR3 contains 10 residues. The variable domain in full, completed from reference TRBV30 and TRBJ2-3, reads SQTIHQWPATLVQPVGSPLSLECTVEGTSNPNLYWYRQAAGRGLQLLFYSVGIGQISSEVPQNLSASRPQDRQFILSSKKLLLSDSGFYLCAWSIDTQYFGPGTRLTVL.

The V call is TRBV4-3, the J call TRBJ2-1; 7 nucleotides match TRBD2. V shed 4 bases, J shed 8 bases, and the junction held 8 bases outside the gene matches. Germline CDR1 is LGHNA and CDR2 is YSLEER. The CDR3 extends over 14 amino acids. The CDR3 region has the DNA TGCGCCAGCAGCCTCGGACTAGAACGGGATGAGCAGTTCTTC. This encodes CASSLGLERDEQFF.

This chain connects TRBV10-2 to TRBJ2-3; D not resolved. The CDR3 is 13 residues long. Germline V gives CDR1 WSHSY, CDR2 SAAADI. V lost 1 base, J lost 2 bases, and 4 bases lay in between. CDR3 loop: CASSEYITDTQYF. The CDR3 nucleotides are TGCGCCAGCAGTGAGTACATCACAGATACGCAGTATTTT.

The genes are TRBV28 and TRBJ2-7, with D possibly TRBD1 on 5 matching bases. This CDR3 is 12 amino acids long. Trimming left V 6 bases short and J 6 bases short, with 12 bases between. Germline V CDR1 and CDR2: MDHEN, SYDVKM. The CDR3 reads CASRPGRGEQYF. The CDR3 DNA is TGTGCCAGCAGGCCAGGGCGCGGCGAGCAGTACTTC.

The chain is built from TRBV19 and TRBJ1-1; TRBD1 matches 7 bases. With V trimmed by 5 bases and J by 4 bases, 7 bases remained unmatched. The CDR3 sequence is 14 residues long. Germline loops: CDR1 LNHDA, CDR2 SQIVND (reference sequence). In DNA, the CDR3 is TGTGCCAGTAGTTTAGGGGGCGTGGGCACTGAAGCTTTCTTT. Translating it yields CASSLGGVGTEAFF.

V is TRBV20-1 and J is TRBJ1-1, with 7 bases aligning to TRBD1. Germline V gene data show CDR1 as DFQATT and CDR2 as SNEGSKA (reference sequence). V trimming: 3 bases; J trimming: 6 bases; junction bases outside the gene matches: 1. This CDR3 region has 11 residues. CDR3 DNA: TGCAGTGCTAGGGACAGGCCTGAAGCTTTCTTT. It specifies CSARDRPEAFF.

J is TRBJ2-7 and V is TRBV7-8; D is uncertain. Trimming stripped 6 bases from V and 3 bases from J, with 6 bases between. Germline V gene data show CDR1 as SGHVS and CDR2 as FQNEAQ. The CDR3 has 11 amino acids. The CDR3 region has the DNA TGTGCCAGCAGTCCGAGCTACGAGCAGTACTTC. The encoded protein is CASSPSYEQYF.

The chain employs TRBV9 and TRBJ2-1; a weak D match, TRBD1 (6 bases). Germline lookup yields CDR1 SGDLS and CDR2 YYNGEE. The length of the CDR3 is 13 residues. Trimming removed 0 bases at V and 6 bases at J, with 7 bases between. CDR3 region: CASSVAGVNEQFF. The CDR3 nucleotides are TGTGCCAGCAGCGTAGCAGGGGTCAATGAGCAGTTCTTC. Full variable domain (rest looked up from reference TRBV9 and TRBJ2-1): DSGVTQTPKHLITATGQRVTLRCSPRSGDLSVYWYQQSLDQGLQFLIQYYNGEERAKGNILERFSAQQFPDLHSELNLSSLELGDSALYFCASSVAGVNEQFFGPGTRLTVL.

This clone was counted once. V usage is TRBV28 and J usage is TRBJ1-4; TRBD1 matches 7 bases. Unmatched junction bases numbered 13, after V lost 2 bases and J lost 10 bases. This CDR3 has 16 residues. CDR1 MDHEN and CDR2 SYDVKM come from the germline V gene. CDR3 region: CASSLMGGQNLGKLFF. The DNA for the CDR3 is TGTGCCAGCAGTTTAATGGGGGGACAGAACCTCGGAAAACTGTTTTTT.

The chain links TRBV2 to TRBJ1-4; 7 bases line up with TRBD1. CDR3 length equals 13 residues. Germline V lookup: CDR1 SNHLY, CDR2 FYNNEI. Germline trimming cut 4 bases from V and 8 bases from J; bases unmatched to any gene: 4. CDR3 DNA: TGTGCCAGCAGTGGGCCGGGACAGGAAAAACTGTTTTTT. Protein product: CASSGPGQEKLFF.

V and J are TRBV7-9 and TRBJ2-1; TRBD1 matches 11 bases. The germline V gene encodes CDR1 SEHNR and CDR2 FQNEAQ (reference sequence). V was pared by 4 bases and J by 8 bases, with 16 bases of the junction left unmatched. This CDR3 is 18 amino acids long. CDR3 DNA sequence: TGTGCCAGCAGCTCTATCCTATCGGGGACAGGGGGTTCGTATGAGCAGTTCTTC. Protein product: CASSSILSGTGGSYEQFF. The full variable domain, completed using reference TRBV7-9 and TRBJ2-1, is DTGVSQNPRHKITKRGQNVTFRCDPISEHNRLYWYRQTLGQGPEFLTYFQNEAQLEKSRLLSDRFSAERPKGSFSTLEIQRTEQGDSAMYLCASSSILSGTGGSYEQFFGPGTRLTVL.

V gene TRBV3-1 (or the pseudogene TRBV3-2) combines with J gene TRBJ1-3; D not resolved. V shed 6 bases and J shed 1 base, with 10 bases lying between them. CDR1 and CDR2 (germline): LGHDT, YNNKEL (reference sequence). This CDR3 region has 14 residues. The CDR3 region has the DNA TGTGCCAGCAGTCCTAGCTTGTCTGGAAACACCATATATTTT. Its protein product is CASSPSLSGNTIYF.

The CDR3 sequence is CASSLGGRVLDTQYF. CDR3 nucleotides: TGTGCCAGCAGTTTAGGTGGGAGAGTGTTAGATACGCAGTATTTT. This chain links TRBV28 with TRBJ2-3, with D perhaps matching TRBD2 (5 bases). Per germline, CDR1 MDHEN and CDR2 SYDVKM. Trimming took 2 bases from V and 5 from J, leaving 14 bases between them. The CDR3 loop spans 15 amino acids.

The V call is TRBV7-8, the J call TRBJ1-5; the D gene is possibly TRBD1 (6 bases). Germline assignment: CDR1 SGHVS and CDR2 FQNEAQ. V lost 3 bases and J 6 bases, leaving 9 bases between the germline ends. CDR3 size: 13 residues. The CDR3 coding sequence is TGTGCCAGCAGCTTTCCAGGGGCTCAGCCCCAGCATTTT. Amino acid sequence: CASSFPGAQPQHF.